The rows below give T cell receptor beta chains drawn from one sample of a study of blood T cell repertoires in COVID-19. Profiled with immunoSEQ multiplex PCR; TCRdb holds only in-frame clones, not every one. Of fewer than 250,000 clones listed, 88% are singletons. The sample consisted of peripheral blood. Receptors originate from a man between 65 and 80 years old with acute or convalescent COVID-19. CDR3s include the opening cysteine and the closing phenylalanine or tryptophan. The D gene is left open where the match is weak. Only some rows state a clone size, as once, few, many or a class for expanded clones.

clone_size	j_call	d_call	v_call	cdr3_aa	cdr3_nt
NA	TRBJ2-7	TRBD1	TRBV7-2	CASSLASGGHYEQYF	TGTGCCAGCAGCTTAGCTTCAGGGGGCCACTACGAGCAGTACTTC
NA	TRBJ2-7	TRBD1	TRBV19	CASSIRTGGRYEQYF	TGTGCCAGTAGTATTCGAACAGGGGGCAGGTACGAGCAGTACTTC
NA	TRBJ1-1	NA	TRBV18	CASSLSGNTEAFF	TGTGCCAGCTCACTCTCCGGGAACACTGAAGCTTTCTTT
NA	TRBJ2-7	TRBD2	TRBV5-1	CASSKTSGSSYEQYF	TGCGCCAGCAGCAAGACTAGCGGGAGCTCCTACGAGCAGTACTTC
once	TRBJ1-4	TRBD1	TRBV5-1	CASSSFLGTGELFF	TGCGCCAGCAGCTCCTTCTTGGGGACAGGGGAACTGTTTTTT
NA	TRBJ1-3	TRBD1	TRBV5-1	CASSFTGTGEAGNTIYF	TGCGCCAGCAGCTTTACCGGGACAGGGGAAGCTGGAAACACCATATATTTT
NA	TRBJ2-6	NA	TRBV7-6	CASSFPGLSSGANVLTF	TGTGCCAGCAGCTTCCCGGGGTTAAGCTCTGGGGCCAACGTCCTGACTTTC
NA	TRBJ1-1	TRBD1	TRBV5-1	CASSYAGTVNTEAFF	TGCGCCAGCAGCTATGCCGGGACAGTGAACACTGAAGCTTTCTTT
NA	TRBJ1-1	TRBD1	TRBV18	CASSPAGTGLAEAFF	TGTGCCAGCTCACCAGCCGGGACAGGTTTAGCTGAAGCTTTCTTT
NA	TRBJ2-2	NA	TRBV11-2	CASSFAGSRTGELFF	TGTGCCAGCAGCTTCGCGGGATCTCGCACCGGGGAGCTGTTTTTT
once	TRBJ2-2	TRBD2	TRBV11-2	CASSISGSGGTGELFF	TGTGCCAGCAGCATTAGCGGGAGTGGAGGCACCGGGGAGCTGTTTTTT
NA	TRBJ2-5	NA	TRBV9	CASSVTDRQETQYF	TGTGCCAGCAGCGTAACGGACAGACAAGAGACCCAGTACTTC
NA	TRBJ2-3	TRBD2	TRBV27	CASSGGGGSTQYF	TGTGCCAGCAGTGGCGGGGGAGGGAGTACGCAGTATTTT
NA	TRBJ1-5	NA	TRBV19	CASSRLGHGYSNQPQHF	TGTGCCAGTAGTAGATTAGGACACGGTTATAGCAATCAGCCCCAGCATTTT
few	TRBJ2-2	NA	TRBV5-1	CASSLGGSTGELFF	TGCGCCAGCAGCTTAGGGGGAAGCACCGGGGAGCTGTTTTTT
NA	TRBJ1-5	NA	TRBV3-1/TRBV3-2	CASSATGNQPQHF	TGTGCCAGCAGCGCAACAGGGAATCAGCCCCAGCATTTT
NA	TRBJ2-7	TRBD2	TRBV28	CASKVHAGTSGSYEQYF	TGTGCCAGCAAAGTACACGCCGGGACTAGCGGCTCTTACGAGCAGTACTTC
NA	TRBJ2-3	TRBD2	TRBV11-2	CASSLPTGIAGADTQYF	TGTGCCAGCAGCTTACCTACCGGGATAGCGGGAGCAGATACGCAGTATTTT
few	TRBJ2-7	TRBD2	TRBV9	CASSEGGTTLGYEQYF	TGTGCCAGCAGCGAGGGAGGGACTACCTTAGGCTACGAGCAGTACTTC
NA	TRBJ1-1	NA	TRBV7-2	CASSSDRNTEAFF	TGTGCCAGCAGTAGTGACAGGAACACTGAAGCTTTCTTT
NA	TRBJ1-5	NA	TRBV2	CASKGGTQLNQPQHF	TGTGCCAGCAAGGGGGGGACTCAACTCAATCAGCCCCAGCATTTT
NA	TRBJ2-1	TRBD1	TRBV5-1	CASSSNPGQGFDEQFF	TGCGCCAGCAGCTCCAATCCGGGACAGGGTTTCGATGAGCAGTTCTTC
few	TRBJ2-1	NA	TRBV11-2	CASSRNRVSAEMYNEQFF	TGTGCCAGCAGCCGAAACAGGGTCTCGGCTGAGATGTACAATGAGCAGTTCTTC
once	TRBJ1-2	NA	TRBV28	CASSTGTSNYGYTF	TGTGCCAGCAGCACCGGGACATCTAACTATGGCTACACCTTC
once	TRBJ2-7	TRBD2	TRBV7-8	CASSPVGLASTYEQYF	TGTGCCAGCAGCCCAGTGGGACTAGCGTCTACCTACGAGCAGTACTTC
NA	TRBJ2-3	TRBD2	TRBV19	CASSTRGGVFDTQYF	TGTGCCAGTAGTACCCGGGGAGGGGTGTTTGATACGCAGTATTTT
NA	TRBJ2-3	TRBD1	TRBV7-9	CASSLGQGGSDTQYF	TGTGCCAGCAGCTTGGGACAGGGCGGGTCAGATACGCAGTATTTT
NA	TRBJ2-3	NA	TRBV24-1	CATSDRSRNTDTQYF	TGTGCCACCAGTGATCGGAGTCGGAATACAGATACGCAGTATTTT
NA	TRBJ2-1	TRBD2	TRBV27	CASSLSRLAGAHEQFF	TGTGCCAGCAGTTTATCTCGGCTAGCGGGAGCACATGAGCAGTTCTTC
NA	TRBJ1-4	NA	TRBV7-9	CASSSSALQGLNEKLFF	TGTGCCAGCAGCTCTTCAGCCCTACAGGGATTAAATGAAAAACTGTTTTTT
NA	TRBJ2-7	NA	TRBV15	CATRLDRSYEQYF	TGTGCCACCAGGCTCGACAGGTCCTACGAGCAGTACTTC
NA	TRBJ1-3	TRBD1	TRBV3-1/TRBV3-2	CASSQDPGTVSGNTIYF	TGTGCCAGCAGCCAAGATCCGGGGACAGTCTCTGGAAACACCATATATTTT
NA	TRBJ2-1	TRBD1	TRBV27	CASSARGQVPNEQFF	TGTGCCAGCAGTGCCCGGGGACAGGTACCCAATGAGCAGTTCTTC
NA	TRBJ1-1	NA	TRBV28	CASTSGGLNTEAFF	TGTGCCAGTACCTCGGGGGGATTGAACACTGAAGCTTTCTTT
once	TRBJ2-2	NA	TRBV19	CASSTGGSISGELFF	TGTGCCAGTAGTACCGGAGGGAGTATCTCCGGGGAGCTGTTTTTT
NA	TRBJ1-1	TRBD1	TRBV7-9	CASSSGQGDMNTEAFF	TGTGCCAGCAGCTCCGGACAGGGGGATATGAACACTGAAGCTTTCTTT
NA	TRBJ2-1	TRBD2	TRBV9	CASSVEAGAGNEQFF	TGTGCCAGCAGCGTAGAGGCGGGAGCAGGCAATGAGCAGTTCTTC
NA	TRBJ2-3	NA	TRBV7-9	CASSWTTVDTQYF	TGTGCCAGCAGCTGGACTACAGTAGATACGCAGTATTTT
NA	TRBJ2-7	TRBD1	TRBV29-1	CSVRTGTAEQYF	TGCAGCGTCAGGACAGGTACGGCCGAGCAGTACTTC
few	TRBJ1-2	NA	TRBV3-1/TRBV3-2	CASSQVRSRGKRLYGYTF	TGTGCCAGCAGCCAAGTTCGATCGAGAGGGAAACGGCTTTATGGCTACACCTTC
NA	TRBJ1-6	TRBD1	TRBV5-5	CASSLDRGRPPLHF	TGTGCCAGCAGCTTAGACAGGGGGCGGCCACCCCTCCACTTT
NA	TRBJ1-2	TRBD1	TRBV16	CASSPLGQGENGYTF	TGTGCCAGCAGCCCTCTAGGACAGGGAGAAAATGGCTACACCTTC
NA	TRBJ2-7	TRBD2	TRBV7-9	CASSSQREGFYEQYF	TGTGCCAGCAGCTCCCAGCGGGAGGGTTTCTACGAGCAGTACTTC
NA	TRBJ2-1	TRBD2	TRBV4-3	CASSLPAGEGPGEQFF	TGCGCCAGCAGCCTCCCCGCGGGGGAGGGCCCGGGTGAGCAGTTCTTC
NA	TRBJ2-5	TRBD1	TRBV2	CASSGDRGWETQYF	TGTGCCAGCAGTGGGGACAGGGGATGGGAGACCCAGTACTTC
NA	TRBJ2-3	NA	TRBV4-1	CASSQAGTASTDTQYF	TGCGCCAGCAGCCAAGCTGGTACAGCTAGCACAGATACGCAGTATTTT
NA	TRBJ2-7	NA	TRBV6-5	CASSYSQSYEQYF	TGTGCCAGCAGTTACTCTCAATCCTACGAGCAGTACTTC
NA	TRBJ2-7	TRBD2	TRBV28	CASSFHGTSGSGEQYF	TGTGCCAGCAGTTTCCACGGGACTAGCGGGAGTGGCGAGCAGTACTTC
NA	TRBJ2-1	TRBD2	TRBV27	CASSFGGRAPSSYNEQFF	TGTGCCAGCAGTTTCGGCGGGAGGGCCCCCAGCTCCTACAATGAGCAGTTCTTC
NA	TRBJ2-1	TRBD2	TRBV28	CASSLGTSGGRGQFF	TGTGCCAGCAGTTTGGGGACTAGCGGAGGGCGGGGGCAGTTCTTC